Listed below are T cell receptor beta chains from one sample, sequenced in a study of blood T cell repertoires in COVID-19. Here immunoSEQ multiplex PCR was the method, and the copy in TCRdb shows in-frame clones only, minus some. This sample has about 200,000 clones; roughly 80% occur once, and the top ten carry around 8%. Sequenced input: peripheral blood. The receptors here all came from a woman aged 80 or older with COVID-19, enrolled during active disease. Both conserved end residues are part of each CDR3. A D gene is named only where the DNA matches it firmly. The size of a clone is reported for some rows only, either as once, few or many, or as a class for expanded clones.

abundance	d_gene	v_gene	j_gene	CDR3aa	CDR3nt
-	-	TRBV11-2	TRBJ1-1	CASSSQSANTEAFF	TGTGCCAGCAGCTCCCAGTCTGCCAACACTGAAGCTTTCTTT
-	-	TRBV14	TRBJ1-4	CASSLAGPQGEKLFF	TGTGCCAGCAGCCTTGCCGGGCCCCAGGGAGAAAAACTGTTTTTT
-	-	TRBV21-1	TRBJ1-1	CASRDFMNTEAFF	TGTGCCAGCCGGGACTTCATGAACACTGAAGCTTTCTTT
-	-	TRBV4-3	TRBJ2-1	CASSQDGVSGYNEQFF	TGCGCCAGCAGCCAAGATGGTGTTAGCGGATACAATGAGCAGTTCTTC
few	-	TRBV9	TRBJ1-2	CASSVGEGYYGYTF	TGTGCCAGCAGCGTAGGGGAGGGATACTATGGCTACACCTTC
once	TRBD1	TRBV5-1	TRBJ1-2	CASSWRQGASGYTF	TGCGCCAGCAGCTGGCGGCAGGGGGCGAGTGGCTACACCTTC
-	-	TRBV18	TRBJ2-7	CASSPGMRSSSYEQYF	TGTGCCAGCTCACCGGGTATGAGGTCGAGCTCCTACGAGCAGTACTTC
-	-	TRBV6-4	TRBJ1-1	CATRAGGNTEAFF	TGTGCCACCCGGGCGGGGGGGAACACTGAAGCTTTCTTT
-	-	TRBV19	TRBJ1-1	CASSIQGGNTEAFF	TGTGCCAGTAGTATTCAGGGAGGTAACACTGAAGCTTTCTTT
-	-	TRBV27	TRBJ1-2	CASSLVSGFGYTF	TGTGCCAGCAGTTTGGTTTCAGGATTTGGCTACACCTTC